This TCR beta chain was observed in a study of blood T cell repertoires in COVID-19. Study details: Acute and convalescent COVID-19 specimens originated in the United States, Italy and Spain. Sources were T cells, B-cell-depleted T cells, or PBMCs; the material itself was cDNA or gDNA.

As processed by the authors: Amplification with reference gene primers provided the estimates of nucleated cell counts. The protocol was immunoSEQ multiplex PCR, while the TCRdb copy is restricted to in-frame clones and leaves out a portion. That table gives V, J and clone size, and the DNA gave D and trimming. The sample consists of more than 150,000 clones, about 84% of them appearing once. The clonotype originates from a human donor in a cohort sampled during active COVID-19. The sample comprised peripheral blood.

The CDR3 DNA is TGTGCCAGTAGTTTGACCGGGACTCCACCTGGAAACACCATATATTTT. Translating gives CASSLTGTPPGNTIYF. The chain employs TRBV19 and TRBJ1-3; weak D call: TRBD1 (5 bases). The CDR3 has 16 residues. Trimming took 5 bases from V and 2 from J, leaving 16 bases between them. Germline V lookup: CDR1 LNHDA, CDR2 SQIVND (reference sequence). Filled out from reference TRBV19 and TRBJ1-3, the complete variable domain reads DGGITQSPKYLFRKEGQNVTLSCEQNLNHDAMYWYRQDPGQGLRLIYYSQIVNDFQKGDIAEGYSVSREKKESFPLTVTSAQKNPTAFYLCASSLTGTPPGNTIYFGEGSWLTVV.